Below are 10 T cell receptor beta chains sequenced from a single sample in a study of technical replicates of blood from a handful of donors. Sequencing used immunoSEQ multiplex PCR; TCRdb keeps in-frame clones, though not all of them. This table has about 13,000 clones, 70% to 90% appearing once. Sequences were obtained from PBMCs. The source of these receptors is a human donor in good health.

The V call is TRBV6-5, the J call TRBJ1-4; TRBD1 aligns across 8 bases. Germline trimming cut 4 bases from V and 8 bases from J; bases unmatched to any gene: 3. There are 13 residues in the CDR3. Germline V CDR1 and CDR2: MNHEY, SVGAGI. CDR3 DNA sequence: TGTGCCAGCAGTTGGACAGGGCGAGAAAAACTGTTTTTT. Protein: CASSWTGREKLFF.

The rearrangement uses TRBV5-1 and TRBJ2-4, with 9 bases fitting TRBD1. The V gene end was trimmed by 0 bases and the J gene end by 8 bases; junction bases not matched to a gene: 6. The CDR3 is 15 residues long. Looked up from germline, CDR1 is SGHRS and CDR2 is YFSETQ. Here the CDR3 reads CASSLAGTGWDIQYF. The CDR3 DNA reads as TGCGCCAGCAGCTTGGCCGGGACAGGGTGGGACATTCAGTACTTC.

The J gene is TRBJ2-7, the V gene TRBV14, with D perhaps TRBD1 (6 bases). Germline V gene lookup returns CDR1 SGHDN and CDR2 FVKESK. This CDR3 has 15 amino acids. V gave up 2 bases and J gave up 5 bases, with 16 bases separating them. DNA for the CDR3: TGTGCCAGCAGCCAAAGACAGGCAGGCAGGGACGAGCAGTACTTC. Translated: CASSQRQAGRDEQYF. The variable domain in full, completed from reference TRBV14 and TRBJ2-7, reads EAGVTQFPSHSVIEKGQTVTLRCDPISGHDNLYWYRRVMGKEIKFLLHFVKESKQDESGMPNNRFLAERTGGTYSTLKVQPAELEDSGVYFCASSQRQAGRDEQYFGPGTRLTVT.

V is TRBV4-1 and J is TRBJ2-1, with TRBD1 identical over 8 bases. The CDR3 consists of 13 residues. Germline V gene lookup returns CDR1 MGHRA and CDR2 YSYEKL. The V gene end was trimmed by 1 base and the J gene end by 8 bases; junction bases not matched to a gene: 1. CDR3 DNA: TGCGCCAGCAGCCAAGCACAGGGGGATGAGCAGTTCTTC. It is translated as CASSQAQGDEQFF.

This clone was counted only a few times. V is TRBV19 and J is TRBJ1-2; TRBD1 aligns across 9 bases. The CDR3 runs 16 residues. V lost 3 bases to trimming and J lost 6 bases; unmatched junction nucleotides: 11. CDR1 is LNHDA, CDR2 SQIVND, per germline (reference sequence). The CDR3 here is CASSIPGTGPGHGYTF. CDR3 in DNA: TGTGCCAGTAGTATTCCCGGGACAGGGCCCGGTCATGGCTACACCTTC. Filled out from reference TRBV19 and TRBJ1-2, the complete variable domain reads DGGITQSPKYLFRKEGQNVTLSCEQNLNHDAMYWYRQDPGQGLRLIYYSQIVNDFQKGDIAEGYSVSREKKESFPLTVTSAQKNPTAFYLCASSIPGTGPGHGYTFGSGTRLTVV.

The chain recombines TRBV5-1 with TRBJ2-5; 7 bases line up with TRBD2. Germline V gives CDR1 SGHRS, CDR2 YFSETQ. The CDR3 is 15 residues long. The V gene end was trimmed by 1 base and the J gene end by 1 base; junction bases not matched to a gene: 4. The CDR3 DNA sequence: TGCGCCAGCAGCTTGCTGGGGGGGACCCAAGAGACCCAGTACTTC. Translating it yields CASSLLGGTQETQYF. Filled out from reference TRBV5-1 and TRBJ2-5, the complete variable domain reads KAGVTQTPRYLIKTRGQQVTLSCSPISGHRSVSWYQQTPGQGLQFLFEYFSETQRNKGNFPGRFSGRQFSNSRSEMNVSTLELGDSALYLCASSLLGGTQETQYFGPGTRLLVL.

The chain carries TRBV20-1 and TRBJ2-5; no clear D. The CDR3 has 10 amino acids. Trimming removed 8 bases at V and 5 bases at J, with 9 bases between. CDR1 and CDR2 from the germline V gene are DFQATT and SNEGSKA (reference sequence). CDR3 nucleotide sequence: TGCAGTATCCTAGAGGAGACCCAGTACTTC. It is translated as CSILEETQYF.

The CDR3 nucleotides read TGTGCCAGCAGCCCCCAACTGGCAGATACGCAGTATTTT. It encodes CASSPQLADTQYF. The V and J genes are TRBV7-8 and TRBJ2-3; D is unclear. Germline CDR1 reads SGHVS; CDR2 reads FQNEAQ. This CDR3 region has 13 residues. V was shortened by 5 bases and J by 4 bases, with 10 bases between the two germline ends.

J is TRBJ2-6 and V is TRBV18, with D possibly matching TRBD2 (5 bases). The V gene lost 5 bases and the J gene lost 0 bases, with 11 bases spanning the gap. The germline V gene has CDR1 KGHSH and CDR2 LQKENI. This CDR3 spans 16 amino acids. Here the CDR3 reads CASSGGESSGANVLTF. In DNA form, the CDR3 reads TGTGCCAGCTCAGGTGGGGAGAGCTCTGGGGCCAACGTCCTGACTTTC.

V gene TRBV30 combines with J gene TRBJ1-5, with D hard to call. V was trimmed by 2 bases and J by 2 bases, leaving 7 bases between them. Germline V gene lookup returns CDR1 GTSNPN and CDR2 SVGIG (reference sequence). The CDR3 totals 13 residues. Here the CDR3 reads CAWSKLGNQPQHF. Written as DNA, the CDR3 is TGTGCCTGGAGTAAACTAGGCAATCAGCCCCAGCATTTT.